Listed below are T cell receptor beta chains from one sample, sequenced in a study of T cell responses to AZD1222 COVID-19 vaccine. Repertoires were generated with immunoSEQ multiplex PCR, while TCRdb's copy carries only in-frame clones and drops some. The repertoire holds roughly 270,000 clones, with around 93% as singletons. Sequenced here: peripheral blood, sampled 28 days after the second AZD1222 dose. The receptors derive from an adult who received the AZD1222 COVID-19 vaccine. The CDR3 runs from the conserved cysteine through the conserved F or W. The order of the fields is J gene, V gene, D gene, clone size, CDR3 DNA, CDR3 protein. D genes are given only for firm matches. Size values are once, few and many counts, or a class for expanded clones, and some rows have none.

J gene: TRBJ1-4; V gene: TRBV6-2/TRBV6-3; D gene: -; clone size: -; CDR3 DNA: TGTGCCAGCAGTGACGGACTAGCGGGCCGTAGAGAACTGTTTTTT; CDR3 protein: CASSDGLAGRRELFF
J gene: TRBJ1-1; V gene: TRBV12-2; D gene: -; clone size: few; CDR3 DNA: TGTGCAAGACTGTTAGTCCGACGGGGACCTACGAACACTGAAGCTTTCTTT; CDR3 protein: CARLLVRRGPTNTEAFF
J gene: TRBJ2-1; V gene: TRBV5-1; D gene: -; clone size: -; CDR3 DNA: TGCGCCAGCAGCTTGGAACAGGGCTCCTACAATGAGCAGTTCTTC; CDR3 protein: CASSLEQGSYNEQFF
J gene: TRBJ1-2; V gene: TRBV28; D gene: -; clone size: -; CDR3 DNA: TGTGCCAGCGGGTCCCTCTATGGCTACACCTTC; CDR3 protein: CASGSLYGYTF
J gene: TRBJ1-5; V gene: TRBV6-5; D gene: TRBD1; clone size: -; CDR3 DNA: TGTGCCAGCAGGGGACAGGCAAACAATCAGCCCCAGCATTTT; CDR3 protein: CASRGQANNQPQHF
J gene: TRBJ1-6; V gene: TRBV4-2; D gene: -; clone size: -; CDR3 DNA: TGTGCCAGCAGCCCTCGGGGGGGGGCCCTCCACTTT; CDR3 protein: CASSPRGGALHF
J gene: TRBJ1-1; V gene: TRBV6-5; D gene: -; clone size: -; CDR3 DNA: TGTGCCAGCAAAGACAGGAGAACAATGAACACTGAAGCTTTCTTT; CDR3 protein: CASKDRRTMNTEAFF
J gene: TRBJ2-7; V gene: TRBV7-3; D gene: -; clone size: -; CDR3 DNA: TGTGCCAGCAGCCCATCCAGGGCCACTTTCTACGAGCAGTACTTC; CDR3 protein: CASSPSRATFYEQYF
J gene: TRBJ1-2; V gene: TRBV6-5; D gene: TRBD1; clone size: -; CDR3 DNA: TGTGCCAGCAGTTACTCCGGGACAGCGTACGGCTACACCTTC; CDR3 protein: CASSYSGTAYGYTF
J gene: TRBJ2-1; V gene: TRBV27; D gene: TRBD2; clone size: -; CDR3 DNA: TGTGCCAGCAGTTTATCGCTAGCGGGGTACAATGAGCAGTTCTTC; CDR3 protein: CASSLSLAGYNEQFF
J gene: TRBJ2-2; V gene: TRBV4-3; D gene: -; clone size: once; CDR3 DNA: TGCGCCAGCAGCCAAGTGGGCTTGACATCCACCGGGGAGCTGTTTTTT; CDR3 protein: CASSQVGLTSTGELFF
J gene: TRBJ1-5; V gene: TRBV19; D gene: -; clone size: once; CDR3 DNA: TGTGCCAGTAGTATTGGTAGGGGAGGTTATAGCAATCAGCCCCAGCATTTT; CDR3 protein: CASSIGRGGYSNQPQHF
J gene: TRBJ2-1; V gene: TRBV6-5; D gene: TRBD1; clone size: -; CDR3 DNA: TGTGCCAGCAGCTTGGACAGGGGGCAGTACAATGAGCAGTTCTTC; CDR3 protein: CASSLDRGQYNEQFF
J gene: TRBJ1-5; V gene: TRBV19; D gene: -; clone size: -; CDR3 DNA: TGTGCCAGTAGTTCCCGGTTAGCGTCCTGGGGTGACAGTCAGCCCCAGCATTTT; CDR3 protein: CASSSRLASWGDSQPQHF
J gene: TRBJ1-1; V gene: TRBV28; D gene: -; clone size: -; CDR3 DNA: TGTGCCAGCAGTGGAAGGTACACTGAAGCTTTCTTT; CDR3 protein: CASSGRYTEAFF
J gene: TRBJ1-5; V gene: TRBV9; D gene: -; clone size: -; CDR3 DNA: TGTGCCAGCAGCGCGGACTCAGGACAACAGCCCCAGCATTTT; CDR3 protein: CASSADSGQQPQHF
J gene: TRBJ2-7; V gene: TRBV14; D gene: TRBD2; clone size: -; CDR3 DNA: TGTGCCAGCAGCCAATATCTAGCGGGAGGCCTACCCCAGACCTACGAGCAGTACTTC; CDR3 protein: CASSQYLAGGLPQTYEQYF
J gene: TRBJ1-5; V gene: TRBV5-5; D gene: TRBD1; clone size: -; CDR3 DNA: TGTGCCAGCAGTTGGGGACAGGGGGACGGACAGCCCCAGCATTTT; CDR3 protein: CASSWGQGDGQPQHF
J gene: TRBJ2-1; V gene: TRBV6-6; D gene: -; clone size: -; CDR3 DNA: TGTGCCAGCAGCTCCCCCCCGGACAATGAGCAGTTCTTC; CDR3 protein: CASSSPPDNEQFF
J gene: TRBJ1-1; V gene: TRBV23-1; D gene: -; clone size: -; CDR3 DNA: TGCGCCAGCAGTCAGAGAGCTTTCTTT; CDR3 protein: CASSQRAFF
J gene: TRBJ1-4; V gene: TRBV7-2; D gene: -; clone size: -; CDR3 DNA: TGTGCCAGCAGCTCTCAGAGAGGGCCTAATGAAAAACTGTTTTTT; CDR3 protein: CASSSQRGPNEKLFF
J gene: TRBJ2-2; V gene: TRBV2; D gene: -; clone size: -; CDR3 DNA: TGTGCCAGCAGGCCACAGGGCGGAGACACCGGGGAGCTGTTTTTT; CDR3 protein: CASRPQGGDTGELFF
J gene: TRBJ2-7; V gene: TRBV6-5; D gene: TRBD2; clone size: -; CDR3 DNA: TGTGCCAGCAGTTTGGGACTAGCGGGACACGAGCAGTACTTC; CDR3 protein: CASSLGLAGHEQYF
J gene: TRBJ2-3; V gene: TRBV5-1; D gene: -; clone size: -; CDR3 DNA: TGCGCCAGCAGCTTGGCCCTAGATACGCAGTATTTT; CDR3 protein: CASSLALDTQYF
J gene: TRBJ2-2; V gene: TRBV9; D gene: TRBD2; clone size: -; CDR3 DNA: TGTGCCACCCTAGGGACTAGCGTTACCGGGGAGCTGTTTTTT; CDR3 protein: CATLGTSVTGELFF
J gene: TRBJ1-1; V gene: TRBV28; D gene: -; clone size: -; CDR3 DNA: TGTGCCAGCAGTCCTCCGCGGAACACTGAAGCTTTCTTT; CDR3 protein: CASSPPRNTEAFF
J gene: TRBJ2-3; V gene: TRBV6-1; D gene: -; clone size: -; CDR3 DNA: TGTGCCAGCAGTGGAGCCAAGTCCTCCCGCACAGATACGCAGTATTTT; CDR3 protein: CASSGAKSSRTDTQYF
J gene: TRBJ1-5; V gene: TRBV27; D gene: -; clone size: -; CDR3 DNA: TGTGCCAGCAGTTTAGGTACTAATCAGCCCCAGCATTTT; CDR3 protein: CASSLGTNQPQHF
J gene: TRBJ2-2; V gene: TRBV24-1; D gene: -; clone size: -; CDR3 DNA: TGTGCCACCAGTGACAGGGACTCCGGGGAGCTGTTTTTT; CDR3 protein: CATSDRDSGELFF
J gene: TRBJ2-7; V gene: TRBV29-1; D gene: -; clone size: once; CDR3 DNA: TGCAGCACCGCTAAGGGGGGCCAGGGTCGCTACGAGCAGTACTTC; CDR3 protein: CSTAKGGQGRYEQYF
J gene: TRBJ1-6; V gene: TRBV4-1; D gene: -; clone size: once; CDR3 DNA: TGCGCCAGCAGCCAAGAATCAGTCTCCTATAATTCACCCCTCCACTTT; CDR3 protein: CASSQESVSYNSPLHF
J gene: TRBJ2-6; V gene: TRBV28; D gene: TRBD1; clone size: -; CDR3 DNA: TGTGCCAGCAGTTTCCTCACAGGGGTGAGCTCTGGGGCCAACGTCCTGACTTTC; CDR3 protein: CASSFLTGVSSGANVLTF
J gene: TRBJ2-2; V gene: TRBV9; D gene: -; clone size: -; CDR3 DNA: TGTGCCAGCAGCGTCAGAATAGACCCAGCGGCCGGGGAGCTGTTTTTT; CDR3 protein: CASSVRIDPAAGELFF
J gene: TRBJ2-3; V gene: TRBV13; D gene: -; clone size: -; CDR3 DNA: TGTGCCAGCAGCTCGGGGACGGGAGATACGCAGTATTTT; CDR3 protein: CASSSGTGDTQYF
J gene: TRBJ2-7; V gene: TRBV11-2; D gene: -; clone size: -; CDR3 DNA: TGTGCCAGCAGTCCCGCGCGGTACGAGCAGTACTTC; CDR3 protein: CASSPARYEQYF
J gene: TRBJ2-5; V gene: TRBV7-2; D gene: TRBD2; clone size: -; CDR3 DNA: TGTGCCAGCAGCGGACTAGCGGGAGTTGAGACCCAGTACTTC; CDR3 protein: CASSGLAGVETQYF
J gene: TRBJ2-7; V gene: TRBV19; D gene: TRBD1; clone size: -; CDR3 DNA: TGTGCCAGTACCCCAAAAGGGGGCAGAACCTACGAGCAGTACTTC; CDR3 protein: CASTPKGGRTYEQYF
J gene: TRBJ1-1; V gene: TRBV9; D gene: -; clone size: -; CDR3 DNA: TGTGCCAGCAGCGTAGGGATGGTCGGTAGCATGAACACTGAAGCTTTCTTT; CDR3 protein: CASSVGMVGSMNTEAFF
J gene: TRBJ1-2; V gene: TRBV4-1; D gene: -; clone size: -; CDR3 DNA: TGCGCCAGCAGCCAAGTAACACAGGGCTATGGCTACACCTTC; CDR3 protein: CASSQVTQGYGYTF
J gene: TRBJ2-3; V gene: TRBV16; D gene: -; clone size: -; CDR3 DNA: TGTGCCAGCAGCCCCGGCGGAAGATCCACAGATACGCAGTATTTT; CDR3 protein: CASSPGGRSTDTQYF
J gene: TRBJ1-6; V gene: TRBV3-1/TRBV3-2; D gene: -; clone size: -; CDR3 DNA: TGTGCCAGCAGCCCCGGTAGGGATAATTCACCCCTCCACTTT; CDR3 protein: CASSPGRDNSPLHF
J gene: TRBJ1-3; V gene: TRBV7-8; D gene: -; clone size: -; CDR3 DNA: TGTGCCAGCAGCTTAGTGGCGGGGGCCCTATCTGGAAACACCATATATTTT; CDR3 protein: CASSLVAGALSGNTIYF
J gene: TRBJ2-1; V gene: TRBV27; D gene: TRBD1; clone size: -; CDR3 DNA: TGTGCCAGCAGCCGTCTGACAGGGGTCGGCAATGAGCAGTTCTTC; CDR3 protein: CASSRLTGVGNEQFF
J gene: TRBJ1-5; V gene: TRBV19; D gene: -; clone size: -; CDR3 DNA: TGTGCCAGTTCCGCTTTGGGGGAAGGTCAGCCCCAGCATTTT; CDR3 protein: CASSALGEGQPQHF
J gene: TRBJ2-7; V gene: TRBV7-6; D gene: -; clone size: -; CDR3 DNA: TGTGCCGGCCAAACAGGGTACGAGCAGTACTTC; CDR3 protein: CAGQTGYEQYF
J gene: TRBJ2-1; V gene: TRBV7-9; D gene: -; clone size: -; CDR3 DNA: TGTGCCAGCAGCTTCGGGGGTGAGCAGTTCTTC; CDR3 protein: CASSFGGEQFF
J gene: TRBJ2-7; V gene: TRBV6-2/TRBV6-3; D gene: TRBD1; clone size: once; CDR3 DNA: TGTGCCAGCAGTGGGGGACAGGGATTCAAGGACGAGCAGTACTTC; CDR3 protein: CASSGGQGFKDEQYF
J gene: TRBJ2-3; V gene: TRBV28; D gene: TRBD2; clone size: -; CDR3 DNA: TGTGCCAGCAACTCCCTTAGCGGGGCTATAGATACGCAGTATTTT; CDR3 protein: CASNSLSGAIDTQYF
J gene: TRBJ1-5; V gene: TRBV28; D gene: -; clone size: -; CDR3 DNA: TGTGCCAGCAAGTCCGGTAGCAATCAGCCCCAGCATTTT; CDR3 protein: CASKSGSNQPQHF
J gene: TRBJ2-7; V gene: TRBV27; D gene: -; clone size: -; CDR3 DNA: TGTGCCAGGGGGTACGAGCAGTACTTC; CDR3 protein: CARGYEQYF
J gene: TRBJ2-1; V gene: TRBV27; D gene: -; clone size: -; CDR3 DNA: TGTGCCAGCAGATATCGACGCCGACCTTTCAGTGAGCAGTTCTTC; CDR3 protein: CASRYRRRPFSEQFF
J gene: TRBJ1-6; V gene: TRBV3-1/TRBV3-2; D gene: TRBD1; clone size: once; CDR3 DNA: TGTGCCAGCAGCTCGACTCTCAGGGGGAGTGGTTCACCCCTCCACTTT; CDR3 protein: CASSSTLRGSGSPLHF
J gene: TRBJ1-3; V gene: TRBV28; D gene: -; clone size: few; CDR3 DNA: TGTGCCAGCAGAACCTCTGGAAACACCATATATTTT; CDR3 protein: CASRTSGNTIYF
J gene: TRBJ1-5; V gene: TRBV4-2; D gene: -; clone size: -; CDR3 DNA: TGTGCCAGCAGCCAGGAGGGCGTCTCGGGTCAGCCCCAGCATTTT; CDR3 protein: CASSQEGVSGQPQHF
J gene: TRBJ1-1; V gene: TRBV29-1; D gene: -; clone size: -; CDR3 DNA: TGCAGCGTTGTCCGAGGGGGAAACACTGAAGCTTTCTTT; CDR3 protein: CSVVRGGNTEAFF